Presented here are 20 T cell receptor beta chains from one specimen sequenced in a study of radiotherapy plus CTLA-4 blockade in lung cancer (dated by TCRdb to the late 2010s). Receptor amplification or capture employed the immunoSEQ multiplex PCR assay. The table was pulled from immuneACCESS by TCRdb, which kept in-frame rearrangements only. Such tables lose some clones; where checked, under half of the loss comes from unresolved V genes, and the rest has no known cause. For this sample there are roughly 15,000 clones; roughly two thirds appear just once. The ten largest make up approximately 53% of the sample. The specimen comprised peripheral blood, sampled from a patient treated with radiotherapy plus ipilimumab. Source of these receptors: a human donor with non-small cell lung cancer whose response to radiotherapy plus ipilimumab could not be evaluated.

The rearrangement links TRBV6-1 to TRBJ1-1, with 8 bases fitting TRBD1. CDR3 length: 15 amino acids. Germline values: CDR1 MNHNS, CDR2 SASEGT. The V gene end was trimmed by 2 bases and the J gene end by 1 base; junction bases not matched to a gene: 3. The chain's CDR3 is CASSEYGTGNTEAFF. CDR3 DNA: TGTGCCAGCAGTGAATACGGGACAGGGAACACTGAAGCTTTCTTT.

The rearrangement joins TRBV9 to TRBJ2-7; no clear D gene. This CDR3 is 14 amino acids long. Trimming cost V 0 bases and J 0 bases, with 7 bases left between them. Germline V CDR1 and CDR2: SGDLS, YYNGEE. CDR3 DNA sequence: TGTGCCAGCAGCGTAGAAGGCGGCTCCTACGAGCAGTACTTC. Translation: CASSVEGGSYEQYF.

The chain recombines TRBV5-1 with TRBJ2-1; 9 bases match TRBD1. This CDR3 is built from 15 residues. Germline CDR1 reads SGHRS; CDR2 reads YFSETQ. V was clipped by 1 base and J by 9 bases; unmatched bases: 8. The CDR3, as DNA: TGCGCCAGCAGCTTGCATCGACAGGGGGAAAGTGAGCAGTTCTTC. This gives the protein CASSLHRQGESEQFF.

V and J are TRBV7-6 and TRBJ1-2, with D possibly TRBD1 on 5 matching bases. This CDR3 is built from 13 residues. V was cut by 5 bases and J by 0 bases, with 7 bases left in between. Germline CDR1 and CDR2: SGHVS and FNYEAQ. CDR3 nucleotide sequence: TGTGCCAGCAGCCAGACAGCTAACTATGGCTACACCTTC. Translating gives CASSQTANYGYTF.

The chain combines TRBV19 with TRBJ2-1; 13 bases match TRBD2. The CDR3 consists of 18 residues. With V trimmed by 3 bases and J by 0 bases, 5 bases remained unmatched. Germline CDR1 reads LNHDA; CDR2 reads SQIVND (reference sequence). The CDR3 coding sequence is TGTGCCAGTAGTATCCCAAGACTAGCGGGGGGCTCCTACAATGAGCAGTTCTTC. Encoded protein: CASSIPRLAGGSYNEQFF.

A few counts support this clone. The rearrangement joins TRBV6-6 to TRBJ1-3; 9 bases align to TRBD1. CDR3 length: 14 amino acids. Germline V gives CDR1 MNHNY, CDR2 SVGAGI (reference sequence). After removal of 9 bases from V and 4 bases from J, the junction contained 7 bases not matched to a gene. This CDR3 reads CASVTGTGGNTIYF. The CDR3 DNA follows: TGTGCCAGTGTTACCGGGACAGGGGGAAACACCATATATTTT.

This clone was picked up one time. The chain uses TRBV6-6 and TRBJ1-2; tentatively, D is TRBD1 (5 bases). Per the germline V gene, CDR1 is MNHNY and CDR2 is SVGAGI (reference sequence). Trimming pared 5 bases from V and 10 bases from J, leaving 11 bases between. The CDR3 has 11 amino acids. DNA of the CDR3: TGTGCCAGCAGTCGGGGGAGAGACTACACCTTC. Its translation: CASSRGRDYTF.

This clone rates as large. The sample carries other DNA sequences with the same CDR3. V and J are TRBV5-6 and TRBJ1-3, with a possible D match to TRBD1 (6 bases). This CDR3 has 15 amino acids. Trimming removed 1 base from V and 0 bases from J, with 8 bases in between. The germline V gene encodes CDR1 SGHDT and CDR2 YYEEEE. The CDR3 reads CASSLRGGSGNTIYF. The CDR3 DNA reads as TGTGCCAGCAGCTTGAGGGGGGGCTCTGGAAACACCATATATTTT.

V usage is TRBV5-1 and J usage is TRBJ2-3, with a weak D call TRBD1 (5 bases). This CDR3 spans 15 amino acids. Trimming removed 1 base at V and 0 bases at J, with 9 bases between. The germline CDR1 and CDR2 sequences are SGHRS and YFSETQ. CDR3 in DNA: TGCGCCAGCAGCTTGCAGGGATCAAGCACAGATACGCAGTATTTT. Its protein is CASSLQGSSTDTQYF.

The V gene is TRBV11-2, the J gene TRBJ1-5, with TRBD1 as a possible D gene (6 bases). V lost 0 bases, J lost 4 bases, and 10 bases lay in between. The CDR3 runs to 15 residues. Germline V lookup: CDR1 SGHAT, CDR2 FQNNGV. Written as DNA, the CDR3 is TGTGCCAGCAGCTTAGATGGGGGGGCTAATCAGCCCCAGCATTTT. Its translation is CASSLDGGANQPQHF.

The CDR3 here is CASRGQMGNTEAFF. The CDR3 DNA reads as TGTGCCAGCAGGGGTCAGATGGGCAACACTGAAGCTTTCTTT. The chain carries TRBV28 and TRBJ1-1; D remains ambiguous. CDR3 length equals 14 residues. CDR1 MDHEN and CDR2 SYDVKM come from the germline V gene. Trimming removed 6 bases from V and 2 bases from J, with 13 bases in between.

CDR3 loop: CASSGDRVLNSPLHF. The CDR3, as DNA: TGTGCCAGCTCAGGGGACAGGGTGTTGAATTCACCCCTCCACTTT. This sequence joins TRBV18 and TRBJ1-6; 9 nucleotides align to TRBD1. This CDR3 is built from 15 residues. CDR1 and CDR2 from the germline V gene are KGHSH and LQKENI. Losses at the gene ends were 5 bases for V and 7 bases for J; bases not matched to a gene: 6. Full variable domain (rest looked up from reference TRBV18 and TRBJ1-6): NAGVMQNPRHLVRRRGQEARLRCSPMKGHSHVYWYRQLPEEGLKFMVYLQKENIIDESGMPKERFSAEFPKEGPSILRIQQVVRGDSAAYFCASSGDRVLNSPLHFGNGTRLTVT.

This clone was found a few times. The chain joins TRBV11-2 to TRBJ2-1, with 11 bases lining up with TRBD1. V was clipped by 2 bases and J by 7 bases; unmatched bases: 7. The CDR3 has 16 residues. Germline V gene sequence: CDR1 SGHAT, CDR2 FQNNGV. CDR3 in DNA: TGTGCCAGCAGCTTAACTGGACAGGGGGCGGTTAATGAGCAGTTCTTC. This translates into CASSLTGQGAVNEQFF.

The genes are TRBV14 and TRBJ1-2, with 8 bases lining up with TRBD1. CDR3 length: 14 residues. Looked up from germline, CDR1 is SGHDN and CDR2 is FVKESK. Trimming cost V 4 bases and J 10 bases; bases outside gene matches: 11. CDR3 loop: CASSPRQGFYSYTF. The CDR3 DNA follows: TGTGCCAGCAGCCCCAGACAGGGGTTTTATTCCTACACCTTC.

In DNA, the CDR3 is TGTGCCAGCAGTTTAGGTTGGGACTCCGGAGCTGAAGCTTTCTTT. Amino acids: CASSLGWDSGAEAFF. The rearrangement links TRBV27 to TRBJ1-1; TRBD1 might be the D (5 bases). CDR1 MNHEY and CDR2 SMNVEV come from the germline V gene (reference sequence). The CDR3 has 15 residues. Trimming took off 2 bases at V and 6 bases at J, with 16 bases between the two ends.

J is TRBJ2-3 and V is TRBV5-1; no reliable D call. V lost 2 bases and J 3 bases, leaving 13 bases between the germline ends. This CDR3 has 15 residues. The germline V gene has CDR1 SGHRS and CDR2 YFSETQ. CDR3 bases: TGCGCCAGCAGCTTAGAAGACTCTAGGACAGATACGCAGTATTTT. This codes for CASSLEDSRTDTQYF.

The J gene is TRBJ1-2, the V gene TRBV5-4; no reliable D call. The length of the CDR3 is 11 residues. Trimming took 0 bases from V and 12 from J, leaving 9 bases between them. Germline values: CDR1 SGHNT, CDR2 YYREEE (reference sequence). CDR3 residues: CASSLEAFHTF. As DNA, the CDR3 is TGTGCCAGCAGCTTGGAAGCTTTCCACACCTTC.

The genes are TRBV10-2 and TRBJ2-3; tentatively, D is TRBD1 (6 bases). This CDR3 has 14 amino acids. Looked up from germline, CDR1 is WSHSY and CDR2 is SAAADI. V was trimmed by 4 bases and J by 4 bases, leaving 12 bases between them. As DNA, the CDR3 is TGCGCCAGCAGTGCCGGACAGCCGCCAGATACGCAGTATTTT. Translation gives CASSAGQPPDTQYF.

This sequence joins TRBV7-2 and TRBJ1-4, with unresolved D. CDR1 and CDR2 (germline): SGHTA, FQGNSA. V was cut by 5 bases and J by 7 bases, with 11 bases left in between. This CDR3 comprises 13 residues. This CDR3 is CASSLPPGEKLFF. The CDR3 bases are TGTGCCAGCAGCCTCCCCCCGGGTGAAAAACTGTTTTTT.

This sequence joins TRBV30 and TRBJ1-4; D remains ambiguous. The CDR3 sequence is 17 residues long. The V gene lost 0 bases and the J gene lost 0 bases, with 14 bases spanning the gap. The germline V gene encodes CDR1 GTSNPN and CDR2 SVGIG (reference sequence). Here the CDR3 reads CAWSVVGSRPTNEKLFF. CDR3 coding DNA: TGTGCCTGGAGTGTAGTGGGCAGTCGACCAACTAATGAAAAACTGTTTTTT.